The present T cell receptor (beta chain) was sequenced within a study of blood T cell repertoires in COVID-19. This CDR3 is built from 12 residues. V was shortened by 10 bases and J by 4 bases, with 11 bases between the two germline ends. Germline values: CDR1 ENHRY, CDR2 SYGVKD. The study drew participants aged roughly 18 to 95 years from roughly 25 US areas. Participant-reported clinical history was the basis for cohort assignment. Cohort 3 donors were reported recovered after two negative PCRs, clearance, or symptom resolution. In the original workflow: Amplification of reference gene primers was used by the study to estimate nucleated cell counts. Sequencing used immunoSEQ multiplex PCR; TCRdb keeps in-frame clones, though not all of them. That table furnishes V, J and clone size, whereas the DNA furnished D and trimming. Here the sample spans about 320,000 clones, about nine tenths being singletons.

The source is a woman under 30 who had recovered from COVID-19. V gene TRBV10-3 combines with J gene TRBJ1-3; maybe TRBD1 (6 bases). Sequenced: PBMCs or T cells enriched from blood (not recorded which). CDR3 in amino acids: CASWGPGNTIYF. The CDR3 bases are TGTGCCAGTTGGGGGCCGGGAAACACCATATATTTT.